The sample holds a few counts of the clone carrying this TCR beta chain. Its antigen is unidentified. The sample is drawn from a study of T cells in Graves' hyperthyroidism and ophthalmopathy. RNA transcripts gave rise to amplified TCR beta CDR3 regions. When the TCR CDR3 underwent first-round RT-PCR, the HTBI primer set was used. One entry per CDR3 protein results from TCRdb running MiXCR on the multiplex PCR reads. The sample yields over 300,000 distinct CDR3 sequences, approximately 15% seen once. V lost 4 bases and J lost 5, with 12 bases in between. Germline V gene lookup returns CDR1 SGHDT and CDR2 YYEEEE. CDR3 size: 13 residues. Points from the study as a whole: The model predicted ophthalmopathy a median approximately 6 months before onset.

Duration under 3 months, a NOSPECS grade of at least 4, and a Clinical Activity Score of at least 3 characterized the ophthalmopathy patients. The sample consisted of blood. This receptor was obtained from a woman aged 40 to 50 with Graves' ophthalmopathy. The genes are TRBV5-6 and TRBJ1-2; D might be TRBD1 (6 bases). The CDR3 bases are TGTGCCAGCAGCACCGGACAGACATATGGCTACACCTTC. It specifies CASSTGQTYGYTF.